Shown below are 7 T cell receptor beta chains from a single sample sequenced in a study of T cell changes during pregnancy in multiple sclerosis (dated by TCRdb to about 2019). Libraries were constructed by the immunoSEQ multiplex PCR assay. TCRdb re-hosts the immuneACCESS table, in-frame sequences only. Its copies lack some clones; in the studies checked, an unresolved V gene accounts for under half of them, and the cause for the rest is not known. This sample holds over 25,000 clones; roughly nine tenths were observed only once. The top ten clones comprise 11% of the sample. The sample was CD8+ T cells from peripheral blood mononuclear cells, taken in the third trimester of pregnancy. These receptors were obtained from a female donor with multiple sclerosis, enrolled in a pregnancy study.

V usage is TRBV9 and J usage is TRBJ1-1; perhaps TRBD1 as D (5 bases). V lost 0 bases to trimming and J lost 0 bases, with 15 bases between them. Germline CDR1 and CDR2: SGDLS and YYNGEE. CDR3 length: 17 amino acids. The DNA of the CDR3 is TGTGCCAGCAGCGTAGGTTCCAGGGTAGGGATGAACACTGAAGCTTTCTTT. Residues: CASSVGSRVGMNTEAFF.

This chain connects TRBV9 to TRBJ1-2; the match to TRBD1 covers 8 bases. Germline V gives CDR1 SGDLS, CDR2 YYNGEE. The CDR3 loop spans 13 amino acids. V dropped 4 bases and J dropped 8; count of bases not matched to a gene: 7. CDR3 protein: CASSTGGLGGYTF. The CDR3 nucleotides read TGTGCCAGCAGCACAGGGGGGCTCGGGGGCTACACCTTC.

V gene TRBV19 combines with J gene TRBJ2-7; weak D call: TRBD2 (6 bases). CDR1 LNHDA and CDR2 SQIVND come from the germline V gene (reference sequence). Deletions cut 7 bases from V and 3 bases from J, with 19 bases between. The CDR3 extends over 15 amino acids. The CDR3 nucleotides read TGTGCCAGTACAATTGGGCGGGGTCCCCTCTACGAGCAGTACTTC. Translating gives CASTIGRGPLYEQYF.

The chain couples TRBV6-4 to TRBJ2-7, with TRBD1 as a possible D gene (5 bases). CDR1 and CDR2 (germline): MRHNA, SNTAGT. V lost 2 bases and J 3 bases, leaving 14 bases between the germline ends. The CDR3 sequence is 15 residues long. This chain's CDR3 is CASSDVVGAFYEQYF. The CDR3 bases are TGTGCCAGCAGTGACGTGGTTGGGGCTTTCTACGAGCAGTACTTC.

The CDR3 nucleotides read TGTGCCAGCAGCTTGGCCTGGACTTCCTCGTCCTACGAGCAGTACTTC. Its translation is CASSLAWTSSSYEQYF. The chain recombines TRBV5-6 with TRBJ2-5; maybe TRBD2 (5 bases). The tail of the sequence fits TRBJ2-7 better, so the J call may be wrong. This CDR3 contains 16 residues. Per germline, CDR1 SGHDT and CDR2 YYEEEE.

This clone has only one observation. This chain links TRBV9 with TRBJ2-1, with TRBD2 matching over 12 bases. Germline CDR1 reads SGDLS; CDR2 reads YYNGEE. CDR3 length: 16 residues. V lost 4 bases, J lost 4 bases, and 6 bases stayed unmatched. The chain's CDR3 is CASSSASGREYNEQFF. The CDR3 DNA is TGTGCCAGCAGCTCCGCTAGCGGGAGGGAGTACAATGAGCAGTTCTTC.

This chain uses TRBV6-6 with TRBJ2-5, with 11 bases lining up with TRBD2. Unmatched junction bases numbered 14, after V lost 8 bases and J lost 6 bases. The CDR3 has 16 amino acids. Germline CDR1 MNHNY, CDR2 SVGAGI (reference sequence). CDR3 sequence: CASRLWGSGGEKTQYF. The DNA for the CDR3 is TGTGCCAGCCGTCTCTGGGGTAGCGGGGGGGAAAAGACCCAGTACTTC.